Below are 32 T cell receptor beta chains sequenced from a single sample in a study of shared clonotypes between healthy human individuals. Clones were sequenced by immunoSEQ multiplex PCR, and TCRdb holds only the in-frame ones, with some missing. The sample holds roughly 2.4 million clones, 95% seen once. Sequences were obtained from naive CD4+ T cells sorted from blood. Specified subset: CD45RA+ positively selected. These receptors were collected from a man younger than 35 in good health.

This chain connects TRBV28 to TRBJ2-5; D is perhaps TRBD1 (6 bases). V shed 5 bases and J shed 5 bases, with 18 bases lying between them. The CDR3 is 15 residues long. Germline V gives CDR1 MDHEN, CDR2 SYDVKM. The CDR3 DNA sequence: TGTGCCAGCAGTCACATGACAGGCGCCCCGGAGACCCAGTACTTC. Its protein product is CASSHMTGAPETQYF.

The chain has TRBV7-2 and TRBJ2-5; 9 bases are a match to TRBD2. Germline CDR1 is SGHTA and CDR2 is FQGNSA. With 7 bases clipped from V and 5 bases from J, the junction kept 11 bases outside the gene matches. There are 15 residues in the CDR3. The CDR3 loop is CASTRSGGPRETQYF. Written as DNA, the CDR3 is TGTGCCAGCACCCGCAGCGGGGGGCCCAGGGAGACCCAGTACTTC.

The chain couples TRBV11-2 to TRBJ2-7; 9 bases fit TRBD2. The CDR3 is made up of 13 amino acids. V shed 3 bases, J shed 6 bases, and the junction held 3 bases outside the gene matches. Germline loops: CDR1 SGHAT, CDR2 FQNNGV. This CDR3 is CASSFRTSAEQYF. The CDR3 bases are TGTGCCAGCAGCTTCCGGACTAGCGCCGAGCAGTACTTC. Supplemented by reference TRBV11-2 and TRBJ2-7, the full variable domain reads EAGVAQSPRYKIIEKRQSVAFWCNPISGHATLYWYQQILGQGPKLLIQFQNNGVVDDSQLPKDRFSAERLKGVDSTLKIQPAKLEDSAVYLCASSFRTSAEQYFGPGTRLTVT.

This chain links TRBV28 with TRBJ1-5; 9 bases map to TRBD1. The V and J ends lost 4 bases and 5 bases, in that order; junction bases with no gene match: 6. The germline gives CDR1 MDHEN, CDR2 SYDVKM. The CDR3 covers 15 residues. CDR3 nucleotides: TGTGCCAGCAGTTATTGGGACAGGGAGTATCAGCCCCAGCATTTT. It codes for CASSYWDREYQPQHF.

On this clone itself: This same CDR3 is encoded by further DNA sequences in the sample. The chain is built from TRBV6-1 and TRBJ1-1, with D perhaps matching TRBD1 (6 bases). Per the germline V gene, CDR1 is MNHNS and CDR2 is SASEGT. This CDR3 contains 13 residues. With 6 bases removed from V and 3 bases from J, the gap between germline ends came to 11 bases. Written as DNA, the CDR3 is TGTGCCAGCAGGACAGGTGGGGACACTGAAGCTTTCTTT. Its translation is CASRTGGDTEAFF.

V gene TRBV23-1 combines with J gene TRBJ2-1; TRBD1 might be the D (5 bases). TRBV23-1 is designated an ORF whose function remains uncertain. Trimming took off 0 bases at V and 2 bases at J, with 11 bases between the two ends. The CDR3 sequence is 16 residues long. As DNA, the CDR3 is TGCGCCAGCAGTCAATCTGTGTACAGGACCTACAATGAGCAGTTCTTC. It specifies CASSQSVYRTYNEQFF.

The chain recombines TRBV30 with TRBJ2-5; D is ambiguous. The CDR3 covers 13 residues. The V end was cut by 2 bases, the J end by 5 bases, with 12 bases between. Germline V gene data show CDR1 as GTSNPN and CDR2 as SVGIG (reference sequence). CDR3 coding DNA: TGTGCCTGGAGTAGTAGGGTGGGGGAGACCCAGTACTTC. Translated, it gives CAWSSRVGETQYF.

As regards this clone: Different DNA sequences within this sample yield the same CDR3. The V and J genes are TRBV5-1 and TRBJ2-5; D is undetermined. CDR3 length equals 11 residues. V dropped 3 bases and J dropped 5 bases, with 5 bases sitting between them. CDR1 and CDR2 (germline): SGHRS, YFSETQ. CDR3: CASSSLETQYF. The DNA of the CDR3 is TGCGCCAGCAGCTCCTTGGAGACCCAGTACTTC. Full variable domain (outside the CDR3, taken from reference TRBV5-1 and TRBJ2-5): KAGVTQTPRYLIKTRGQQVTLSCSPISGHRSVSWYQQTPGQGLQFLFEYFSETQRNKGNFPGRFSGRQFSNSRSEMNVSTLELGDSALYLCASSSLETQYFGPGTRLLVL.

Here the CDR3 reads CASSYSEGRETQYF. CDR3 in DNA: TGTGCCAGCAGTTACTCGGAAGGGCGGGAGACCCAGTACTTC. This chain joins TRBV6-5 and TRBJ2-5; D gene unclear. The CDR3 length is 14 residues. V lost 0 bases and J 5 bases, leaving 10 bases between the germline ends. CDR1 is MNHEY and CDR2 is SVGAGI in the germline V gene.

CDR3 loop: CASSPLGNDNEQFF. CDR3 bases: TGTGCCAGCAGCCCGCTCGGGAACGACAATGAGCAGTTCTTC. This chain uses TRBV11-3 with TRBJ2-1; weak D call: TRBD2 (5 bases). There are 14 residues in the CDR3. Germline-derived CDR1 and CDR2 are SGHNT and YENEEA. V was trimmed by 5 bases and J by 5 bases, leaving 13 bases between them.

As for this clone: Additional DNA sequences in this sample encode the identical CDR3. The chain is built from TRBV6-6 and TRBJ1-1, with D uncertain. CDR3 length: 13 amino acids. CDR1 is MNHNY, CDR2 SVGAGI, per germline (reference sequence). Trimming stripped 2 bases from V and 1 base from J, with 5 bases between. CDR3 sequence (DNA): TGTGCCAGCAGTTACGGGCCGAACACTGAAGCTTTCTTT. It specifies CASSYGPNTEAFF.

The CDR3 loop is CSVGQTGVLETQYF. DNA of the CDR3: TGCAGCGTTGGACAGACAGGGGTGTTAGAGACCCAGTACTTC. The rearrangement uses TRBV29-1 and TRBJ2-5, with TRBD1 matching 8 bases. This CDR3 spans 14 amino acids. V was clipped by 4 bases and J by 4 bases; unmatched bases: 8. Germline V lookup: CDR1 SQVTM, CDR2 ANQGSEA.

The chain couples TRBV5-1 to TRBJ2-3; TRBD2 aligns across 7 bases. There are 13 residues in the CDR3. Germline lookup yields CDR1 SGHRS and CDR2 YFSETQ. The junction had 3 bases not matched to a gene; V was cut back by 6 bases and J by 2 bases. The CDR3 nucleotides are TGCGCCAGCAAAGCGGGGTCCACAGATACGCAGTATTTT. Translation: CASKAGSTDTQYF.

This clone appeared once. The chain joins TRBV5-1 to TRBJ2-1; 8 positions agree with TRBD1. Germline-derived CDR1 and CDR2 are SGHRS and YFSETQ. V lost 3 bases and J lost 6; bases outside the gene matches: 8. CDR3 length: 15 amino acids. The CDR3 loop reads CASSSKRQGINEQFF. The CDR3 DNA reads as TGCGCCAGCAGCTCGAAGAGACAGGGGATCAATGAGCAGTTCTTC. The full variable domain, in which reference TRBV5-1 and TRBJ2-1 provide the parts outside the CDR3, is KAGVTQTPRYLIKTRGQQVTLSCSPISGHRSVSWYQQTPGQGLQFLFEYFSETQRNKGNFPGRFSGRQFSNSRSEMNVSTLELGDSALYLCASSSKRQGINEQFFGPGTRLTVL.

V usage is TRBV28 and J usage is TRBJ1-2; D not certain. CDR3 length: 14 amino acids. Trimming pared 5 bases from V and 2 bases from J, leaving 12 bases between. Per germline, CDR1 MDHEN and CDR2 SYDVKM. The DNA for the CDR3 is TGTGCCAGCAGTCCCCTAGCGGTGAACTATGGCTACACCTTC. Amino acid sequence: CASSPLAVNYGYTF.

The chain links TRBV5-1 to TRBJ2-5, with a possible D match to TRBD1 (6 bases). Germline V CDR1 and CDR2: SGHRS, YFSETQ. Between the trimmed V and J ends, which lost 2 bases and 0 bases, there was a span of 11 bases. This CDR3 comprises 15 residues. CDR3 residues: CASSFRGNDQETQYF. The CDR3 DNA reads as TGCGCCAGCAGCTTCAGGGGAAACGACCAAGAGACCCAGTACTTC.

The chain is built from TRBV4-3 and TRBJ1-4; D gene ambiguous. V gave up 0 bases and J gave up 0 bases, with 8 bases separating them. CDR3 length: 16 amino acids. The V gene's germline CDR1 is LGHNA and CDR2 YSLEER. CDR3 bases: TGCGCCAGCAGCCAAGATTCCAGTGCAACTAATGAAAAACTGTTTTTT. Protein sequence: CASSQDSSATNEKLFF.

The J gene is TRBJ2-7, the V gene TRBV6-1; D might be TRBD1 (5 bases). Germline V gene sequence: CDR1 MNHNS, CDR2 SASEGT. Trimming took off 10 bases at V and 0 bases at J, with 13 bases between the two ends. This CDR3 is built from 13 residues. The CDR3 spells CAIQQVSSYEQYF. CDR3 sequence (DNA): TGTGCCATACAACAGGTCAGCTCCTACGAGCAGTACTTC.

This CDR3 reads CASSFGAVYEQYF. The CDR3 bases are TGTGCCAGCAGTTTCGGGGCAGTCTACGAGCAGTACTTC. V usage is TRBV28 and J usage is TRBJ2-7; D tentatively fits TRBD1 or TRBD2 (5 bases each). The CDR3 covers 13 residues. V lost 3 bases, J lost 3 bases, and 9 bases lay in between. The V gene's germline CDR1 is MDHEN and CDR2 SYDVKM.

The rearrangement uses TRBV4-1 and TRBJ2-5, with D unresolved. CDR1 and CDR2 from the germline V gene are MGHRA and YSYEKL. This CDR3 comprises 13 residues. The V gene lost 4 bases and the J gene lost 4 bases, with 10 bases spanning the gap. CDR3 nucleotides: TGCGCCAGCAGCCTAACCGCCGGAGAGACCCAGTACTTC. As protein: CASSLTAGETQYF.

The rearrangement uses TRBV9 and TRBJ1-3, with 8 positions matching TRBD1. Germline-derived CDR1 and CDR2 are SGDLS and YYNGEE. The junction had 12 bases not matched to a gene; V was cut back by 4 bases and J by 0 bases. The CDR3 runs to 18 residues. The CDR3 here is CASSTGTGSGSSGNTIYF. CDR3 coding DNA: TGTGCCAGCAGCACTGGGACAGGTAGTGGGAGCTCTGGAAACACCATATATTTT.

The chain carries TRBV27 and TRBJ2-5, with D maybe TRBD1 (6 bases). Germline V gives CDR1 MNHEY, CDR2 SMNVEV (reference sequence). CDR3 length: 14 residues. V lost 0 bases and J lost 5, with 10 bases in between. DNA of the CDR3: TGTGCCAGCAGTTTATCGCCGAGGGGGGAGACCCAGTACTTC. It encodes CASSLSPRGETQYF.

CDR3 protein: CASSADSEQYF. Here the CDR3 DNA reads TGCGCCAGCAGCGCCGATTCCGAGCAGTACTTC. The chain recombines TRBV5-1 with TRBJ2-7, with D uncertain. V lost 4 bases to trimming and J lost 6 bases, with 8 bases between them. CDR1 SGHRS and CDR2 YFSETQ come from the germline V gene. There are 11 residues in the CDR3.

This clone has a single count. The chain joins TRBV5-1 to TRBJ1-3, with D possibly being TRBD1 (6 bases). The germline V gene has CDR1 SGHRS and CDR2 YFSETQ. Trimming cost V 4 bases and J 3 bases, with 14 bases left between them. The CDR3 consists of 15 residues. Written as DNA, the CDR3 is TGCGCCAGCAGCCCTCAACAGGGAGGTGGAAACACCATATATTTT. As protein: CASSPQQGGGNTIYF.

V usage is TRBV28 and J usage is TRBJ2-7; 9 nucleotides line up with TRBD1. J gave up 6 bases and V 1 base, and 7 bases lay outside the gene matches. Germline CDR1 MDHEN, CDR2 SYDVKM. The CDR3 has 15 residues. This CDR3 is CASSLSGTGMREQYF. CDR3 nucleotides: TGTGCCAGCAGTTTATCCGGGACAGGGATGCGCGAGCAGTACTTC.

V gene TRBV19 combines with J gene TRBJ1-1, with D perhaps matching TRBD1 (6 bases). V gave up 3 bases and J gave up 6 bases, with 14 bases separating them. The CDR3 is 14 residues long. The germline CDR1 and CDR2 sequences are LNHDA and SQIVND (reference sequence). In DNA form, the CDR3 reads TGTGCCAGTAGTATCCAGGGGTCATATGCTGAAGCTTTCTTT. It codes for CASSIQGSYAEAFF. Drawing the rest from reference TRBV19 and TRBJ1-1, the complete variable domain is DGGITQSPKYLFRKEGQNVTLSCEQNLNHDAMYWYRQDPGQGLRLIYYSQIVNDFQKGDIAEGYSVSREKKESFPLTVTSAQKNPTAFYLCASSIQGSYAEAFFGQGTRLTVV.

The rearrangement links TRBV6-6 to TRBJ1-5; TRBD1 might be the D (6 bases). The germline gives CDR1 MNHNY, CDR2 SVGAGI (reference sequence). Trimming removed 4 bases at V and 4 bases at J, with 14 bases between. The CDR3 length is 15 residues. This chain's CDR3 is CASSSGGPRNQPQHF. CDR3 sequence (DNA): TGTGCCAGCAGTTCCGGGGGGCCTAGGAATCAGCCCCAGCATTTT.

The chain couples TRBV6-5 to TRBJ2-5, with 7 nucleotides matching TRBD1. Germline trimming cut 6 bases from V and 0 bases from J; bases unmatched to any gene: 4. This CDR3 region has 14 residues. Germline loops: CDR1 MNHEY, CDR2 SVGAGI. DNA for the CDR3: TGTGCCAGCAGATCGGGACAGTACCAAGAGACCCAGTACTTC. Translated: CASRSGQYQETQYF.

A word on this clone: This sample also contains other DNA sequences that code for the same CDR3. This chain uses TRBV6-1 with TRBJ1-1; 9 bases match TRBD1. Per the germline V gene, CDR1 is MNHNS and CDR2 is SASEGT. The J segment lost 3 bases and the V segment lost 4 bases, leaving 0 bases of the junction unmatched. This CDR3 has 13 amino acids. The CDR3 bases are TGTGCCAGCAGTGGGACAGGGGACACTGAAGCTTTCTTT. This codes for CASSGTGDTEAFF.

This chain uses TRBV11-2 with TRBJ1-4; tentative D call: TRBD1 (5 bases). Germline V CDR1 and CDR2: SGHAT, FQNNGV. The CDR3 has 16 amino acids. Trimming cost V 1 base and J 8 bases, with 17 bases left between them. CDR3 in amino acids: CASSLVAGTRGEKLFF. The CDR3 DNA reads as TGTGCCAGCAGCTTAGTTGCCGGGACCCGCGGCGAAAAACTGTTTTTT.

The chain is built from TRBV30 and TRBJ2-7; possible D gene TRBD2, 6 bases. The germline V gene has CDR1 GTSNPN and CDR2 SVGIG (reference sequence). The CDR3 runs 13 residues. The V end lost 8 bases, the J end lost 4 bases, and 18 bases lay between the germline ends. The CDR3 DNA follows: TGTGCCGTAAGGCCGGGGGAAGGGTACGAGCAGTACTTC. As protein: CAVRPGEGYEQYF.

The chain uses TRBV5-1 and TRBJ2-5; TRBD1 agrees at 7 bases. Trimming removed 0 bases from V and 5 bases from J; junction bases left unmatched: 7. The CDR3 is 15 residues long. Germline V gene data show CDR1 as SGHRS and CDR2 as YFSETQ. CDR3 sequence (DNA): TGCGCCAGCAGCTTGGTCGGACAGGCCTTGGAGACCCAGTACTTC. It encodes CASSLVGQALETQYF.